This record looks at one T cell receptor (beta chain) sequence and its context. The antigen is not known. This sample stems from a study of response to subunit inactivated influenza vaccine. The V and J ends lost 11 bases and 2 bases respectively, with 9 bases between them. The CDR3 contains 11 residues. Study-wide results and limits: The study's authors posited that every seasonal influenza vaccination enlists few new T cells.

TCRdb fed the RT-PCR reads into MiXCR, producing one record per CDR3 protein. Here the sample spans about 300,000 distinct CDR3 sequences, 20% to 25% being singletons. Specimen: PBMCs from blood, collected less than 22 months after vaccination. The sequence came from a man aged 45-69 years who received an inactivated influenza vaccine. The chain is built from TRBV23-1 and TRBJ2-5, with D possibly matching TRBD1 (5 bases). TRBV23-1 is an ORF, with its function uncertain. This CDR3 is CAAKGQETQYF. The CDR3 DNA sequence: TGCGCCGCGAAGGGGCAAGAGACCCAGTACTTC.